This T cell receptor beta chain was sequenced in a study of shared clonotypes between healthy human individuals. Overall study findings and caveats: Compared with memory subsets, naive subsets generally had larger estimated richness. Clonotype sharing across donors was expected to vary with sequencing depth.

A remark on this clone: What it binds is not known.

Original handling: Because ImmunoSEQ provided only junction sequences with no quality scores, the filtering differed. Profiling relied on immunoSEQ multiplex PCR, and the TCRdb table lists in-frame clones only, not all of them. V, J and clone size are taken as reported in that table, and D and trimming were inferred from the DNA itself. The sample has more than 2,000,000 clones; approximately 93% are singletons. Donors included only healthy HIV-negative adults lacking recent acute infections or vaccinations. The CDR3 runs to 16 residues. Trimming took 3 bases from V and 2 from J; bases not matched to a gene: 6. Looked up from germline, CDR1 is SGDLS and CDR2 is YYNGEE.

J is TRBJ1-4 and V is TRBV9; TRBD1 matches 8 bases. The specimen sequenced was naive CD4+ T cells from PBMCs. As to subset: CD45RA+ positively selected. The clonotype was recovered from a man younger than 35 in good health. Some clones in this sample may be carry-over from other donors' samples. CDR3 sequence: CASSAQGAQTNEKLFF. The CDR3 nucleotides read TGTGCCAGCAGCGCGCAGGGGGCGCAGACTAATGAAAAACTGTTTTTT. Supplemented by reference TRBV9 and TRBJ1-4, the full variable domain reads DSGVTQTPKHLITATGQRVTLRCSPRSGDLSVYWYQQSLDQGLQFLIQYYNGEERAKGNILERFSAQQFPDLHSELNLSSLELGDSALYFCASSAQGAQTNEKLFFGSGTQLSVL.